This T cell receptor (beta chain) was sequenced in a study of OX40 agonist ivuxolimab in advanced cancers. Only in-frame clones appear in the TCRdb table, and some are missing; sequencing was by immunoSEQ multiplex PCR. In the table there are around 77,000 clones, about 85% of which are singletons. Sampled blood was obtained at baseline, cycle 4 day 1, and cycle 7 day 1. In regard to this clone: Its antigen is still unknown.

Study outcomes and limitations: Antigen specificity was not determined for the expanded peripheral T cells.

Trimming pared 3 bases from V and 7 bases from J, leaving 16 bases between. CDR1 and CDR2 (germline): SGDLS, YYNGEE. The CDR3 spans 14 residues. The sample in question was CD4+ or CD8+ T cells sorted from blood, obtained in a trial of the OX40 agonist ivuxolimab. This chain joins TRBV9 and TRBJ1-2; D is perhaps TRBD1 (5 bases). The TCR comes from an adult with an advanced solid tumor such as melanoma, head and neck, liver or kidney cancer. The CDR3 coding sequence is TGTGCCAGCAGCGGAAGCGGGGCTGGACGTGGCTACACCTTC. The encoded protein is CASSGSGAGRGYTF.